The clone carrying this T cell receptor (beta chain) was seen a few times. The antigen remains unidentified. The CDR3 is 15 amino acids. Germline-derived CDR1 and CDR2 are SGHRS and YFSETQ. V gave up 1 base and J gave up 0 bases, with 10 bases separating them. The data originate from a study of blood T cells in healthy people across ages. For the study at large: Researchers report that template switching captured about one barcoded beta molecule per two T cells. Regarding the study as a whole: Higher naive T cell percentage went strongly together with higher TCR beta diversity.

Caucasian, healthy and from Russia, the donors were aged between about 6 and 90. Together with a sample-barcoded 5' primer, a J-beta primer mix was included in a second PCR lasting about 6 to 11 cycles. TCRdb reprocessed the 5' RACE reads via MiXCR and lists one record per CDR3 protein. Found here are 1.5 million to 2 million distinct CDR3 sequences, under 30% of them singletons; the top ten hold roughly 8.2%. The chain carries TRBV5-1 and TRBJ1-1, with D possibly being TRBD1 (6 bases). Sequenced sample: blood. This clonotype was sampled from a woman younger than 45 in good health. The CDR3 loop reads CASSLNQGLNTEAFF. The CDR3, as DNA: TGCGCCAGCAGCTTGAATCAGGGGTTGAACACTGAAGCTTTCTTT.